The TCR beta chain under discussion was sequenced for a study of a mutant IDH1 vaccine in newly diagnosed glioma. About the study: The study gave patients eight vaccinations in weeks 1, 3, 5, 7, 11, 15, 19, 23. Study-wide results and limits: Pseudoprogression appeared unlinked to shifts in leading peripheral T cell clonotypes.

A remark on this clone: Its antigen is unidentified.

TCRdb's copy holds only in-frame clones and misses some; the assay was immunoSEQ multiplex PCR. The repertoire holds some 80,000 clones, with more than 80% as singletons. The CDR3 has 15 residues. Trimming took 2 bases from V and 7 from J, leaving 14 bases between them. The germline CDR1 and CDR2 sequences are MNHEY and SVGAGI. Specified time point: week 23, last vaccination. Vaccination comprised doses that each held 300 ug of mutant IDH1 20-mer peptide, plus topical imiquimod. The study enrolled donors with new WHO grade 3 or 4 IDH1-mutant, ATRX-lost astrocytomas. This TCR derives from a woman aged 45 to 65 with glioma. The sample was PBMCs, taken from a glioma patient whose treatment included an IDH1 peptide vaccine. The chain couples TRBV6-5 to TRBJ2-2, with D perhaps matching TRBD2 (6 bases). The chain's CDR3 is CASSYPPNGGGELFF. The CDR3 nucleotides read TGTGCCAGCAGTTACCCCCCGAACGGGGGCGGGGAGCTGTTTTTT.